These T cell receptor beta chains were read from a single sample in a study of blood T cell repertoires in COVID-19. Libraries were prepared by immunoSEQ multiplex PCR; TCRdb keeps only in-frame clonotypes and omits some of them. Seen here are 75,000 to 90,000 clones, roughly 89% observed once, and the top ten hold 1.9%. The sample taken for sequencing was peripheral blood. All receptors come from a woman in her forties or fifties in a cohort sampled during active COVID-19. Both conserved end residues are part of each CDR3. The D gene is left open where the match is weak. Expanded clones get a size class; other rows say once, few or many, or leave the size out.

TRBJ2-1 15 TRBD2 NA TRBV27 TGTGCCAGCAGTCTCACTAGCGTCCCCTACAATGAGCAGTTCTTC CASSLTSVPYNEQFF
TRBJ1-1 13 NA NA TRBV5-1 TGCGCCAGCAGCTCTAGCAGGCTCACTGAAGCTTTCTTT CASSSSRLTEAFF
TRBJ1-1 15 NA NA TRBV7-2 TGTGCCAGCAGCTTGAGTTTAAGGAGGGTCACTGAAGCTTTCTTT CASSLSLRRVTEAFF
TRBJ2-2 16 NA NA TRBV3-1/TRBV3-2 TGTGCCAGCAGCTCGACCCCGGGACTCCCCCCCCGGGAGCTGTTTTTT CASSSTPGLPPRELFF
TRBJ1-6 13 TRBD1 once TRBV6-9 TGTGCCAGCGGGACAGACCAAAATTCACCCCTCCACTTT CASGTDQNSPLHF
TRBJ1-6 11 NA NA TRBV6-1 TGTGCCAGCAGGGCCAATTCACCCCTCCACTTT CASRANSPLHF
TRBJ1-2 11 NA NA TRBV30 TGTGCCTGGTGGCGCGGGGTAGGCTACACCTTC CAWWRGVGYTF
TRBJ2-1 15 TRBD2 few TRBV13 TGTGCCAGCAGCCTGACTAGCGGGAGTTTCCATGAGCAGTTCTTC CASSLTSGSFHEQFF
TRBJ1-3 15 TRBD1 NA TRBV6-6 TGTGCCAGCTTCCATCAGGGGGCGAGGGGAAACACCATATATTTT CASFHQGARGNTIYF
TRBJ2-2 15 TRBD2 NA TRBV2 TGTGCCAGCAGTGAACTAGCGGGAGGTGCCGGGGAGCTGTTTTTT CASSELAGGAGELFF
TRBJ2-3 13 NA NA TRBV15 TGTGCCACCAGCAGAGATAGAGGTTATACGCAGTATTTT CATSRDRGYTQYF
TRBJ2-2 12 NA NA TRBV19 TGTGCCAGTAGTTCTCCCCCCGGGGAGCTGTTTTTT CASSSPPGELFF
TRBJ1-2 10 NA NA TRBV20-1 TGCAGTGCCCAGGGGTTAGGCTACACCTTC CSAQGLGYTF
TRBJ1-3 16 TRBD1 NA TRBV6-5 TGTGCCAGCAGTTACACGCAACAGGGGTATGGAAACACCATATATTTT CASSYTQQGYGNTIYF
TRBJ2-1 13 NA NA TRBV30 TGTGCCTGGAACGAGGGAGTGGGGAATGAGCAGTTCTTC CAWNEGVGNEQFF
TRBJ2-7 15 TRBD1 NA TRBV5-1 TGCGCCAGCAGACAAACCGGGACAGGTTTCTACGAGCAGTACTTC CASRQTGTGFYEQYF
TRBJ2-7 13 NA NA TRBV6-1 TGTGCCAGCAGTGAAGGCAGGGACTACGAGCAGTACTTC CASSEGRDYEQYF
TRBJ1-5 13 NA NA TRBV5-1 TGCGCCAGCAGCTGGGAGGGGCATCAGCCCCAGCATTTT CASSWEGHQPQHF
TRBJ1-2 14 TRBD1 NA TRBV30 TGTGCCTGGAGTGACGGGACAGCAAACTATGGCTACACCTTC CAWSDGTANYGYTF
TRBJ1-2 15 TRBD1 NA TRBV28 TGTGCCAGCAGTTTACCCGGACAGGCTTTATATGGCTACACCTTC CASSLPGQALYGYTF
TRBJ1-1 13 TRBD1 NA TRBV18 TGTGCCAGCTCACCTCCGGGACAGGGGGGAGCTTTCTTT CASSPPGQGGAFF
TRBJ2-1 19 TRBD2 NA TRBV7-2 TGTGCCAGCAGCCAAGGGGCTAGCGGGAGGGCCTCCTCCTACAATGAGCAGTTCTTC CASSQGASGRASSYNEQFF
TRBJ2-3 15 TRBD1 NA TRBV29-1 TGCAGCGGGTCCACCGGGACAGGGGATGGAGATACGCAGTATTTT CSGSTGTGDGDTQYF
TRBJ2-2 13 NA few TRBV5-4 TGTGCCAGCACCCTCCGGAACACCGGGGAGCTGTTTTTT CASTLRNTGELFF
TRBJ1-2 18 NA once TRBV18 TGTGCCAGCTCACCACTAGGGCAGGTGCTGGGAGGCCGCGATGGCTACACCTTC CASSPLGQVLGGRDGYTF
TRBJ1-2 13 NA few TRBV30 TGTGCCTGGACCCCGGGGGGAGGCTATGGCTACACCTTC CAWTPGGGYGYTF
TRBJ2-3 15 NA NA TRBV19 TGTGCCAGTACGGATAAGGACAGACCCACAGATACGCAGTATTTT CASTDKDRPTDTQYF
TRBJ1-4 14 TRBD1 NA TRBV18 TGTGCCAGCTCCCAGGGGGCAACTAATGAAAAACTGTTTTTT CASSQGATNEKLFF
TRBJ2-7 14 TRBD2 NA TRBV10-2 TGCGCCAGCAGAGAAGCGGGGGGCACCTACGAGCAGTACTTC CASREAGGTYEQYF
TRBJ2-5 16 NA NA TRBV9 TGTGCCAGCAGCGTAGGGGTGGGAGGCCCCCAAGAGACCCAGTACTTC CASSVGVGGPQETQYF
TRBJ1-2 13 TRBD1 NA TRBV6-5 TGTGCCAGCAGACCAGGGGGCGGCTATGGCTACACCTTC CASRPGGGYGYTF
TRBJ2-7 15 TRBD1 NA TRBV4-1 TGCGCCAGCAGCCAAGGACAGGGGGCGTTCTACGAGCAGTACTTC CASSQGQGAFYEQYF
TRBJ1-5 15 NA NA TRBV11-3 TGTGCCAGCAGCTTATCAAGCCGAGCGGGTCAGCCCCAGCATTTT CASSLSSRAGQPQHF
TRBJ1-2 13 NA NA TRBV6-5 TGTGCCAGCAACCCTACAGGGATGGAGGGCTACACCTTC CASNPTGMEGYTF
TRBJ2-7 15 NA NA TRBV5-1 TGCGCCAGCAGCTTGGGCGGGGGCGCAGCCTACGAGCAGTACTTC CASSLGGGAAYEQYF
TRBJ1-6 13 TRBD1 few TRBV30 TGTGCCTGGAGGTCAGGGGGCAATTCACCCCTCCACTTT CAWRSGGNSPLHF
TRBJ1-1 13 TRBD1 NA TRBV30 TGTGCTAAGGAGGGGGCGAGGAGCACTGAAGCTTTCTTT CAKEGARSTEAFF
TRBJ1-3 13 NA NA TRBV19 TGTGCCAGTAGTAACAGGGCTGGAAACACCATATATTTT CASSNRAGNTIYF
TRBJ1-1 12 NA NA TRBV3-1/TRBV3-2 TGTGCCAGCAGCCACAGAGGGGGAGAAGCTTTCTTT CASSHRGGEAFF
TRBJ1-3 13 NA few TRBV24-1 TGTGCCACCAGTGCGGGTCTCGGAAACACCATATATTTT CATSAGLGNTIYF
TRBJ2-7 15 TRBD1 few TRBV6-2/TRBV6-3 TGTGCCAGCAGCGACGGGACAGCATACTCCTACGAGCAGTACTTC CASSDGTAYSYEQYF
TRBJ1-4 15 TRBD1 NA TRBV27 TGTGCCAGCAGTTCGACAGGGGCGGCTAATGAAAAACTGTTTTTT CASSSTGAANEKLFF
TRBJ2-1 16 NA NA TRBV9 TGTGCCAGCAGCGTAAGCGGGTCAACCTCCTACAATGAGCAGTTCTTC CASSVSGSTSYNEQFF
TRBJ2-3 14 NA NA TRBV5-1 TGCGCCAGCATGTATGGGACACGCAGCGATACGCAGTATTTT CASMYGTRSDTQYF
TRBJ1-2 13 NA NA TRBV24-1 TGTGCCACCAGTGATCCAGGGGACTATGGCTACACCTTC CATSDPGDYGYTF
TRBJ1-2 14 TRBD1 NA TRBV6-1 TGTGCCAGCAGTGAAATAGGGACAGGGTATGGCTACACCTTC CASSEIGTGYGYTF
TRBJ2-1 16 TRBD1 NA TRBV7-8 TGTGCCAGCAGCCTCCTGGGGGGACAGGGGACCAATGAGCAGTTCTTC CASSLLGGQGTNEQFF
TRBJ1-2 14 TRBD1 NA TRBV19 TGTGCCAGTAGTATTGGGACAGGGAACTATGGCTACACCTTC CASSIGTGNYGYTF
TRBJ2-7 16 NA NA TRBV5-1 TGCGCCAGCAGCTTGGCCTGGGCAGGGGTCCCCTACGAGCAGTACTTC CASSLAWAGVPYEQYF
TRBJ2-5 14 TRBD2 NA TRBV5-1 TGCGCCAGCAGCCGGAGCGGGAGTGGGGAGACCCAGTACTTC CASSRSGSGETQYF
TRBJ1-1 13 NA NA TRBV4-2 TGTGCCAGCAGCCAAGATCACAGGGAAGTAGCTTTCTTT CASSQDHREVAFF
TRBJ2-4 16 NA NA TRBV24-1 TGTGCCACCAGTGATGGAGGAGGGCTGGCCAAAAACATTCAGTACTTC CATSDGGGLAKNIQYF
TRBJ1-2 13 NA NA TRBV28 TGTGCCAGCAGTTCCGCGGCCCCTCTTGGCTACACCTTC CASSSAAPLGYTF
TRBJ1-2 14 NA NA TRBV15 TGTGCCACCAGCAGAGCCAGGGGTAGCTATGGCTACACCTTC CATSRARGSYGYTF
TRBJ2-7 13 NA NA TRBV7-9 TGTGCCAGCAGCAAGACAGCGACCTACGAGCAGTACTTC CASSKTATYEQYF
TRBJ2-1 15 TRBD2 NA TRBV3-1/TRBV3-2 TGTGCCAGCAGCTCCCGGACTAGCGGGAGAAGGAAGCAGTTCTTC CASSSRTSGRRKQFF
TRBJ1-6 15 TRBD1 few TRBV19 TGTGCCAGTAGTTCCGGACAGGGCGTATATTCACCCCTCCACTTT CASSSGQGVYSPLHF
TRBJ1-4 14 NA NA TRBV6-1 TGTGCCAGCAGTGAAGGGCCAGCGGGGGAAAAACTGTTTTTT CASSEGPAGEKLFF
TRBJ2-3 16 NA NA TRBV6-6 TGTGCCAGCAGTTACTCGGGGGGTGGGAGGAGCCATACGCAGTATTTT CASSYSGGGRSHTQYF
TRBJ1-2 15 NA NA TRBV9 TGTGCCAGCTCAACTTGGGTTACAGGACACTATGGCTACACCTTC CASSTWVTGHYGYTF